Shown below are 23 T cell receptor beta chains from a single sample sequenced in a study of OX40 agonist ivuxolimab in advanced cancers. Library prep was done by the immunoSEQ multiplex PCR assay. TCRdb took this table from immuneACCESS and kept in-frame rearrangements with V and J called. Such tables lack part of the clones; where checked against another copy, unresolved V genes explain under half of the gap, and the rest is unexplained. The sample yields 50,000 to 70,000 clones; about nine tenths were counted once. The ten largest account for 1% to 1.5% of the sample. The sequenced sample was CD4+ or CD8+ T cells sorted from blood, obtained in a trial of the OX40 agonist ivuxolimab. The receptors stem from an adult with an advanced solid tumor such as melanoma, head and neck, liver or kidney cancer.

CDR3 region: CSVIRLAEDTDTQYF. In DNA form, the CDR3 reads TGCAGCGTTATAAGACTAGCGGAAGACACAGATACGCAGTATTTT. The V gene is TRBV29-1, the J gene TRBJ2-3, with 9 bases fitting TRBD2. The V gene end was trimmed by 5 bases and the J gene end by 2 bases; junction bases not matched to a gene: 8. Germline loops: CDR1 SQVTM, CDR2 ANQGSEA. The CDR3 runs to 15 residues.

The rearrangement links TRBV27 to TRBJ1-1; possibly TRBD1 for D (5 bases). This CDR3 is built from 13 residues. Germline V CDR1 and CDR2: MNHEY, SMNVEV (reference sequence). The V end lost 3 bases, the J end lost 5 bases, and 10 bases lay between the germline ends. DNA of the CDR3: TGTGCCAGCAGTTTTGTGGGGGAAACTGAAGCTTTCTTT. Protein: CASSFVGETEAFF.

This clone was found a few times. Other DNA sequences of this sample code for an identical CDR3. The chain carries TRBV30 and TRBJ2-5, with D possibly being TRBD1 or TRBD2 (5 bases each). V was trimmed by 3 bases and J by 4 bases, leaving 9 bases between them. The germline V gene has CDR1 GTSNPN and CDR2 SVGIG (reference sequence). The CDR3 totals 12 residues. The CDR3 reads CAWRGVGETQYF. DNA of the CDR3: TGTGCCTGGAGGGGGGTGGGAGAGACCCAGTACTTC.

CDR3 sequence (DNA): TGTGCCAGCAGCGCAGCGGGAAACACCATATATTTT. Its translation is CASSAAGNTIYF. The V gene is TRBV11-1, the J gene TRBJ1-3; D is ambiguous. Looked up from germline, CDR1 is SGHAT and CDR2 is FQDESV (reference sequence). There are 12 residues in the CDR3. V was pared by 5 bases and J by 4 bases, with 6 bases between. The full variable domain, completed using reference TRBV11-1 and TRBJ1-3, is EAEVAQSPRYKITEKSQAVAFWCDPISGHATLYWYRQILGQGPELLVQFQDESVVDDSQLPKDRFSAERLKGVDSTLKIQPAELGDSAMYLCASSAAGNTIYFGEGSWLTVV.

The chain has TRBV5-1 and TRBJ2-2; no clear D. The CDR3 has 15 residues. Trimming took off 4 bases at V and 6 bases at J, with 16 bases between the two ends. CDR1 is SGHRS and CDR2 is YFSETQ in the germline V gene. CDR3 sequence reads: CASSLLDSGSGELFF. In DNA, the CDR3 is TGCGCCAGCAGCCTTCTAGACTCGGGTTCCGGGGAGCTGTTTTTT.

This chain links TRBV29-1 with TRBJ1-2; D uncertain. The CDR3 consists of 11 residues. The V end lost 4 bases, the J end lost 3 bases, and 6 bases lay between the germline ends. In germline, CDR1 is SQVTM, CDR2 ANQGSEA. This CDR3 is CSVASYYGYTF. CDR3 DNA: TGCAGCGTTGCCTCCTACTATGGCTACACCTTC.

This chain connects TRBV7-9 to TRBJ2-3; D not certain. This CDR3 spans 16 amino acids. Germline lookup yields CDR1 SEHNR and CDR2 FQNEAQ (reference sequence). The germline V and J ends were trimmed by 7 bases and 4 bases, with 21 bases remaining between them. The CDR3, as DNA: TGTGCCAGCACCCCGATGGAAAGGCCCACGGCAGATACGCAGTATTTT. Protein product: CASTPMERPTADTQYF. The complete variable domain, with remaining parts taken from reference TRBV7-9 and TRBJ2-3, reads DTGVSQNPRHKITKRGQNVTFRCDPISEHNRLYWYRQTLGQGPEFLTYFQNEAQLEKSRLLSDRFSAERPKGSFSTLEIQRTEQGDSAMYLCASTPMERPTADTQYFGPGTRLTVL.

The V gene is TRBV19, the J gene TRBJ2-3, with 9 positions matching TRBD2. The CDR3 has 15 amino acids. Losses at the gene ends were 5 bases for V and 4 bases for J; bases not matched to a gene: 7. CDR1 LNHDA and CDR2 SQIVND come from the germline V gene (reference sequence). CDR3: CASSPRTSEADTQYF. The CDR3 region has the DNA TGTGCCAGTAGTCCCCGGACTAGCGAAGCAGATACGCAGTATTTT.

This clone was counted a single time. The chain links TRBV6-6 to TRBJ2-1; 9 bases fit TRBD2. Germline CDR1 is MNHNY and CDR2 is SVGAGI (reference sequence). V trimming: 5 bases; J trimming: 2 bases; junction bases outside the gene matches: 4. This CDR3 comprises 15 residues. The CDR3, as DNA: TGTGCCAGCAGTCCTCTAGCGGGAACCTACAATGAGCAGTTCTTC. Residues: CASSPLAGTYNEQFF.

The rearrangement links TRBV5-1 to TRBJ1-1; D is unclear. There are 14 residues in the CDR3. The V end lost 0 bases, the J end lost 1 base, and 7 bases lay between the germline ends. Per germline, CDR1 SGHRS and CDR2 YFSETQ. Written as DNA, the CDR3 is TGCGCCAGCAGCTTGGCGGCAGAGAACACTGAAGCTTTCTTT. As protein: CASSLAAENTEAFF.

This sequence joins TRBV21-1 and TRBJ2-3; the DNA was not used to check the table's D call, TRBD2. TRBV21-1 is a pseudogene locus. The CDR3 consists of 18 residues. The CDR3 DNA sequence: TGTGCCAGCAGCAATCAAGGGAGGAGCGGGAGGTTTGGAGATACGCAGTATTTT. Its protein is CASSNQGRSGRFGDTQYF.

This chain joins TRBV2 and TRBJ2-4; D is undetermined. The CDR3 sequence is 14 residues long. Deletions cut 2 bases from V and 1 base from J, with 6 bases between. CDR1 and CDR2 from the germline V gene are SNHLY and FYNNEI. The CDR3 region has the DNA TGTGCCAGCAGTGAAACCGGGGCCAAAAACATTCAGTACTTC. Translated, it gives CASSETGAKNIQYF.

The rearrangement links TRBV5-1 to TRBJ2-5; D not resolved. The end of the DNA fits TRBJ2-7 better, so the J call may be wrong. Germline loops: CDR1 SGHRS, CDR2 YFSETQ. This CDR3 has 15 residues. The DNA of the CDR3 is TGCGCCAGCAGCTTGGAGCCAGGTGATTTACACGAGCAGTACTTC. Protein sequence: CASSLEPGDLHEQYF.

This chain uses TRBV2 with TRBJ1-2, with D hard to call. Germline V gene sequence: CDR1 SNHLY, CDR2 FYNNEI. The V and J ends lost 7 bases and 8 bases respectively, with 14 bases between them. This CDR3 spans 12 amino acids. CDR3 sequence reads: CASTGSGWGYTF. DNA for the CDR3: TGTGCCAGCACTGGGTCGGGTTGGGGCTACACCTTC.

This rearrangement joins TRBV6-1 to TRBJ2-5; D call uncertain. The CDR3 has 14 residues. Germline V lookup: CDR1 MNHNS, CDR2 SASEGT. The V gene lost 6 bases and the J gene lost 4 bases, with 15 bases spanning the gap. For the CDR3, the DNA is TGTGCCAGCAGCTTGAATTCCGTTCGAGAGACCCAGTACTTC. Residues: CASSLNSVRETQYF.

This clone was counted once. The CDR3 DNA reads TGTGCCAGCAGCGGGACAAGCCAAGAGACCCAGTACTTC. Its protein product is CASSGTSQETQYF. The chain couples TRBV4-2 to TRBJ2-5, with D possibly TRBD1 on 6 matching bases. With 5 bases removed from V and 1 base from J, the gap between germline ends came to 8 bases. The germline V gene encodes CDR1 LGHNA and CDR2 YNFKEQ. The CDR3 extends over 13 amino acids.

This chain links TRBV12-2 with TRBJ2-5; the table's D gene call, TRBD2, was not cross checked with the DNA. TRBV12-2 is recorded as a pseudogene. This CDR3 is 15 amino acids long. The CDR3 is CASRFSGGGGETQYF. CDR3 DNA sequence: TGTGCAAGTCGCTTCAGCGGAGGGGGGGGAGAGACCCAGTACTTC.

This sequence joins TRBV5-1 and TRBJ1-6, with 7 positions matching TRBD1. The CDR3 sequence is 15 residues long. Germline assignment: CDR1 SGHRS and CDR2 YFSETQ. After removal of 5 bases from V and 5 bases from J, the junction contained 7 bases not matched to a gene. The CDR3 bases are TGCGCCAGCAGTCCTGCGGGACAGAATAATTCACCCCTCCACTTT. Translation gives CASSPAGQNNSPLHF.

About this clone itself: A read error may account for a junction end that differs from germline. The chain's CDR3 is CASSLGREDTQYF. In DNA, the CDR3 is TGTGCTAGCAGCTTAGGACGTGAAGATACGCAGTATTTT. J is TRBJ2-3 and V is TRBV7-7; D remains ambiguous. Germline V lookup: CDR1 SSHAT, CDR2 FNYEAQ (reference sequence). This CDR3 is built from 13 residues.

This chain joins TRBV27 and TRBJ1-1; D may be TRBD1 (5 bases). Trimming shortened V by 3 bases and J by 5 bases, and 13 bases separated the two germline ends. Germline values: CDR1 MNHEY, CDR2 SMNVEV (reference sequence). This CDR3 is 14 amino acids long. The CDR3 here is CASSFRQRLTEAFF. DNA for the CDR3: TGTGCCAGCAGTTTCAGACAGAGACTAACTGAAGCTTTCTTT.

The J gene is TRBJ2-1, the V gene TRBV19; 11 bases agree with TRBD2. Germline loops: CDR1 LNHDA, CDR2 SQIVND (reference sequence). This CDR3 is built from 21 residues. V lost 5 bases, J lost 6 bases, and 24 bases stayed unmatched. CDR3 in DNA: TGTGCCAGTAGTGAACCAATTAACTCGAGACTAGCGGGATTAGGATCCAATGAGCAGTTCTTC. This sequence encodes CASSEPINSRLAGLGSNEQFF.

The chain combines TRBV5-1 with TRBJ1-3; the match to TRBD1 covers 7 bases. V was clipped by 4 bases and J by 1 base; unmatched bases: 5. The CDR3 spans 15 residues. Germline V lookup: CDR1 SGHRS, CDR2 YFSETQ. For the CDR3, the DNA is TGCGCCAGCAGCCTGACAGGGAGGTCTGGAAACACCATATATTTT. This gives the protein CASSLTGRSGNTIYF.

V is TRBV19 and J is TRBJ1-2, with a tentative D call TRBD1 (5 bases). CDR1 and CDR2 from the germline V gene are LNHDA and SQIVND (reference sequence). The CDR3 loop spans 15 amino acids. Trimming removed 7 bases at V and 5 bases at J, with 20 bases between. The CDR3 loop reads CASIGDSKMFYGYTF. The CDR3 region has the DNA TGTGCCAGTATAGGCGACAGCAAGATGTTTTATGGCTACACCTTC. The complete variable domain, with remaining parts taken from reference TRBV19 and TRBJ1-2, reads DGGITQSPKYLFRKEGQNVTLSCEQNLNHDAMYWYRQDPGQGLRLIYYSQIVNDFQKGDIAEGYSVSREKKESFPLTVTSAQKNPTAFYLCASIGDSKMFYGYTFGSGTRLTVV.